Below, one T cell receptor beta chain is given with its context. Per germline, CDR1 ENHRY and CDR2 SYGVKD. The CDR3 consists of 14 residues. V was cut by 6 bases and J by 1 base, with 11 bases left in between. Amplification used 60 Vbeta primers and 13 Jbeta primers. Using immunoSEQ multiplex PCR, the repertoire was profiled, and TCRdb retains in-frame clones only, with some absent. The sample's table shows 200,000 to 250,000 clones. The data are from a study of cytomegalovirus exposure and HLA in healthy donors. Sequenced material: PBMCs. This chain links TRBV10-3 with TRBJ2-3; perhaps TRBD1 as D (6 bases). The TCR was taken from a woman in her twenties or thirties in good health and CMV-seropositive. The CDR3 nucleotides are TGTGCCATCAGCCGACAGGATCGCACAGATACGCAGTATTTT. Amino acid sequence: CAISRQDRTDTQYF.